This T cell receptor beta chain was captured in a study of identical twins. TCRdb passed the 5' RACE reads through MiXCR, listing each CDR3 protein once. The data contain roughly 350,000 distinct CDR3 sequences, roughly 9% of them singletons. The V gene end was trimmed by 6 bases and the J gene end by 0 bases; junction bases not matched to a gene: 2. Germline lookup yields CDR1 ENHRY and CDR2 SYGVKD. There are 14 residues in the CDR3. This clonotype was detected only once. This clonotype was sampled from a woman in her fifties or sixties in good health. The chain carries TRBV10-3 and TRBJ2-3; 8 bases fit TRBD2. Source material: naive T cells sorted from blood. This CDR3 is CAIRPSGSTDTQYF. CDR3 nucleotides: TGTGCCATCAGGCCTAGCGGGAGCACAGATACGCAGTATTTT.